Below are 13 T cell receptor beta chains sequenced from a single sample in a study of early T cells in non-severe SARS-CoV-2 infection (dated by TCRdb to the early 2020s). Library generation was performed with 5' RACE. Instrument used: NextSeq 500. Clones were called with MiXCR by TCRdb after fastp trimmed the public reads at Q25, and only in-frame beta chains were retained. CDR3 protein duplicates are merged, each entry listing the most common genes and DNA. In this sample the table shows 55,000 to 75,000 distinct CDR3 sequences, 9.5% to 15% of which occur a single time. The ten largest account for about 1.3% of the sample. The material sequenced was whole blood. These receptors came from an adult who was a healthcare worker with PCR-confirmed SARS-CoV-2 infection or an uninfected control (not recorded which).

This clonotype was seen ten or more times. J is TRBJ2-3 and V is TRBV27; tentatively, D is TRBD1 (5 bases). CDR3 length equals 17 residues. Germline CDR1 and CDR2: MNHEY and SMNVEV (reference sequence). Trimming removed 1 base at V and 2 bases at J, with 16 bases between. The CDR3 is CASSLFRAGYSTDTQYF. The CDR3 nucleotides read TGTGCCAGCAGTTTATTCCGGGCAGGGTACTCCACAGATACGCAGTATTTT.

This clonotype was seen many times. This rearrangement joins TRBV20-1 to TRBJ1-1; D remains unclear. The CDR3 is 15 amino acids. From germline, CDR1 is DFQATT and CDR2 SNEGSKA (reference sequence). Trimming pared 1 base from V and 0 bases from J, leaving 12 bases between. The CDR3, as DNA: TGCAGTGCTAGAGCATGGGAGAGTATGAACACTGAAGCTTTCTTT. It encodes CSARAWESMNTEAFF.

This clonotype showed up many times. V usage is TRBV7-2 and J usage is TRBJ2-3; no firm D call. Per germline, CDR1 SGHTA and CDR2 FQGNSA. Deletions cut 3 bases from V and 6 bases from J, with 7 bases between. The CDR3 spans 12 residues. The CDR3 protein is CASSLVRDTQYF. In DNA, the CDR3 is TGTGCCAGCAGCTTGGTCAGGGATACGCAGTATTTT.

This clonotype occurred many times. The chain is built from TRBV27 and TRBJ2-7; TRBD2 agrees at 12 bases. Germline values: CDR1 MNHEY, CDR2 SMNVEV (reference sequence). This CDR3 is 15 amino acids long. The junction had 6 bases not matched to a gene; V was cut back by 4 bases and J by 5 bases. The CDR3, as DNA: TGTGCCAGCAGTTCCCCACTAGCGGGAGGAAACGAGCAGTACTTC. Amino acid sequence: CASSSPLAGGNEQYF.

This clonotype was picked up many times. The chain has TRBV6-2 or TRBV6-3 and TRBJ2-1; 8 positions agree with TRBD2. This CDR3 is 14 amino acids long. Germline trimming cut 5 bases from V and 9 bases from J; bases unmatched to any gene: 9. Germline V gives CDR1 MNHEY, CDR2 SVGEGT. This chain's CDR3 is CASSEHSGMVEQFF. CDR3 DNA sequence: TGTGCCAGCAGTGAACATAGCGGGATGGTTGAGCAGTTCTTC.

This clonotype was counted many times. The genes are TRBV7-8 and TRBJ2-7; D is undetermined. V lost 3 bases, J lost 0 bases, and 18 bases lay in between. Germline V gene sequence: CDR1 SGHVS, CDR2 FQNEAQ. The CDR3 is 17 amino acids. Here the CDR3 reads CASSFSPNGFVSYEQYF. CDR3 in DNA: TGTGCCAGCAGCTTCTCGCCGAACGGGTTCGTCTCCTACGAGCAGTACTTC.

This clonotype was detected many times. The CDR3 DNA follows: TGCAGCGTTGAAGGACTTGGGGGCTCTGGAAACACCATATATTTT. This translates into CSVEGLGGSGNTIYF. V gene TRBV29-1 combines with J gene TRBJ1-3; TRBD1 is a possible D gene (5 bases). Germline V lookup: CDR1 SQVTM, CDR2 ANQGSEA. This CDR3 is built from 15 residues. The V and J ends lost 1 base and 0 bases respectively, with 10 bases between them.

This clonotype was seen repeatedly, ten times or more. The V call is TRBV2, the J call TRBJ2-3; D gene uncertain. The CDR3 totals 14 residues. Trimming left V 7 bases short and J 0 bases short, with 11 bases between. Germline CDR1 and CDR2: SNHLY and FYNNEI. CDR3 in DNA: TGTGCCAGCACCTACGCTGCTAGCACAGATACGCAGTATTTT. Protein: CASTYAASTDTQYF.

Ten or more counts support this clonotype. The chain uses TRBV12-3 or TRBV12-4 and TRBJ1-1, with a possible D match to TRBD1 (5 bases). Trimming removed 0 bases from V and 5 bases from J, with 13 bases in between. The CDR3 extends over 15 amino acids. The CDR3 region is CASSLAQGSRTEAFF. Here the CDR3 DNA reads TGTGCCAGCAGTTTAGCGCAGGGAAGTCGGACTGAAGCTTTCTTT.

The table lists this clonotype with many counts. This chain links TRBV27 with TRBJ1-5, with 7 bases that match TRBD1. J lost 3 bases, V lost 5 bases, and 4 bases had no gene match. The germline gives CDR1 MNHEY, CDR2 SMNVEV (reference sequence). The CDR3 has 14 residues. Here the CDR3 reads CASSTTGFNQPQHF. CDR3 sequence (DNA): TGTGCCAGCAGTACGACAGGGTTCAATCAGCCCCAGCATTTT.

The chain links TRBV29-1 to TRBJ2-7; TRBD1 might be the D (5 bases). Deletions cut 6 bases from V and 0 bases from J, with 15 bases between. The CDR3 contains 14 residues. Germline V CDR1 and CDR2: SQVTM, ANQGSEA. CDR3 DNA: TGCAGCGTCCGACCTGGTGACAGCTCCTACGAGCAGTACTTC. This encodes CSVRPGDSSYEQYF.

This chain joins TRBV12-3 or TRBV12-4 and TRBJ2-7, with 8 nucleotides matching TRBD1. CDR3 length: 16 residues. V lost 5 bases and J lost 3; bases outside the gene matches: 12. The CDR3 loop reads CASSVGQGEEVYEQYF. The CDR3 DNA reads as TGTGCCAGCAGTGTTGGACAGGGAGAAGAGGTCTACGAGCAGTACTTC.

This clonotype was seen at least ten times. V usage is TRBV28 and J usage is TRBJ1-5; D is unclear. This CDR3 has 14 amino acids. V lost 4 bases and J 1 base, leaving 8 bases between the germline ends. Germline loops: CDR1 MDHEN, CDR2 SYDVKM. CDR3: CASSWSRSNQPQHF. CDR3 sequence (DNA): TGTGCCAGCAGTTGGTCCAGGAGCAATCAGCCCCAGCATTTT.